The entry below describes one T cell receptor beta chain. As yet, its antigen is unknown. The source of the sample is a study of T-cell reconstitution after alpha-beta-depleted transplantation in children. Whole-study results and caveats: Recipient T cells and thymic progenitors that survived gave rise to the high TCRbeta diversity observed at day 60 in some patients. There were reportedly several hundred expanded graft clones from which alpha-beta T cells came about two months after transplant. From newly produced T cells came most of the T-cell counts and diversity one year after transplant.

Preparation of the TCRbeta library used unique molecular identifiers. TCRdb ran MiXCR on the PCR reads and lists one entry per CDR3 protein. Of some 840,000 distinct CDR3 sequences in the sample, 16% were seen once. With 10 bases removed from V and 0 bases from J, the gap between germline ends came to 16 bases. CDR1 MNHNS and CDR2 SASEGT come from the germline V gene. The CDR3 runs 15 residues. This sequence joins TRBV6-1 and TRBJ1-5; perhaps TRBD1 as D (5 bases). The receptor's source is a male patient between 5 and 17 years old who had a stem cell transplant for acute lymphoblastic leukemia, so the T cells may come from the graft donor. Sample: PBMCs, mostly from graft donor cells, taken 360 days after TCRalphabeta/CD19-depleted stem cell transplant. CDR3 coding DNA: TGTGCCACCTCACTGGTAGGACATAGCAATCAGCCCCAGCATTTT. Its translation is CATSLVGHSNQPQHF.